One sample yielded the 12 T cell receptor beta chains listed below, sequenced in a study of blood T cell repertoires in COVID-19. Profiled with immunoSEQ multiplex PCR; TCRdb holds only in-frame clones, not every one. The sample carries 200,000 or so clones, about 85% recorded once. The sequencing sample was made of PBMCs or T cells enriched from blood (not recorded which). Receptors were obtained from a man in his thirties or forties who had recovered from COVID-19.

This clone was recorded only once. V is TRBV7-9 and J is TRBJ1-1; no reliable D call. The CDR3 loop spans 14 amino acids. Between the trimmed V and J ends, which lost 0 bases and 6 bases, there was a span of 11 bases. The germline gives CDR1 SEHNR, CDR2 FQNEAQ (reference sequence). CDR3 region: CASSLAQRSPEAFF. The CDR3 DNA sequence: TGTGCCAGCAGCTTAGCGCAGAGGTCCCCTGAAGCTTTCTTT.

This clone came up once. The chain recombines TRBV4-2 with TRBJ2-7; 8 bases agree with TRBD1. Germline CDR1 LGHNA, CDR2 YNFKEQ. With V trimmed by 1 base and J by 2 bases, 7 bases remained unmatched. The CDR3 runs 16 residues. Written as DNA, the CDR3 is TGTGCCAGCAGCCAAGTAAGCTCAGGGGGCCCCTACGAGCAGTACTTC. Translated, it gives CASSQVSSGGPYEQYF.

This clone was seen only a few times. The chain has TRBV18 and TRBJ1-3; D is perhaps TRBD1 (5 bases). V lost 3 bases to trimming and J lost 2 bases, with 11 bases between them. The V gene's germline CDR1 is KGHSH and CDR2 LQKENI. CDR3 size: 15 residues. The CDR3 protein is CASSPQGLAGNTIYF. The DNA of the CDR3 is TGTGCCAGCTCACCTCAGGGACTTGCTGGAAACACCATATATTTT.

The chain has TRBV15 and TRBJ2-1, with D possibly matching TRBD1 (6 bases). The CDR3 length is 14 residues. Germline CDR1 and CDR2: LNHNV and YYDKDF (reference sequence). Trimming shortened V by 1 base and J by 10 bases, and 14 bases separated the two germline ends. CDR3 sequence: CATSRGTVPEEQFF. The CDR3 bases are TGTGCCACCAGCAGAGGGACAGTACCAGAAGAGCAGTTCTTC.

The genes are TRBV3-1 (or the pseudogene TRBV3-2) and TRBJ2-7; no definite D call. The CDR3 totals 14 residues. Trimming removed 5 bases at V and 2 bases at J, with 13 bases between. Germline CDR1 reads LGHDT; CDR2 reads YNNKEL (reference sequence). CDR3 region: CASSDPIVAYEQYF. CDR3 nucleotides: TGTGCCAGCAGCGATCCTATTGTAGCCTACGAGCAGTACTTC.

This clone showed up just once. V is TRBV28 and J is TRBJ2-6; TRBD1 agrees at 7 bases. In germline, CDR1 is MDHEN, CDR2 SYDVKM. After removal of 5 bases from V and 2 bases from J, the junction contained 3 bases not matched to a gene. The CDR3 contains 15 residues. CDR3 sequence: CASSTTGAGANVLTF. The CDR3 DNA reads TGTGCCAGCAGTACCACAGGGGCTGGGGCCAACGTCCTGACTTTC. The variable domain in full, with the rest retrieved from reference TRBV28 and TRBJ2-6, is DVKVTQSSRYLVKRTGEKVFLECVQDMDHENMFWYRQDPGLGLRLIYFSYDVKMKEKGDIPEGYSVSREKKERFSLILESASTNQTSMYLCASSTTGAGANVLTFGAGSRLTVL.

The chain employs TRBV28 and TRBJ2-7, with TRBD2 matching 9 bases. The CDR3 has 15 residues. V lost 6 bases, J lost 1 base, and 7 bases stayed unmatched. Germline V gene sequence: CDR1 MDHEN, CDR2 SYDVKM. The CDR3 loop is CASSRRTSVSYEQYF. CDR3 DNA: TGTGCCAGCAGCCGGCGGACTAGCGTTTCCTACGAGCAGTACTTC.

This sequence joins TRBV5-1 and TRBJ2-7, with D maybe TRBD1 (6 bases). Germline CDR1 is SGHRS and CDR2 is YFSETQ. The CDR3 runs to 14 residues. Deletions cut 5 bases from V and 1 base from J, with 13 bases between. The CDR3 DNA reads TGCGCCAGCAGTCCTCGACAGGCGTCCTACGAGCAGTACTTC. This gives the protein CASSPRQASYEQYF.

This clone appeared once. The CDR3 region is CASSERLVDLLAKNIQYF. The CDR3 DNA sequence: TGTGCCAGCAGTGAAAGGCTAGTAGACTTACTAGCCAAAAACATTCAGTACTTC. The chain is built from TRBV6-1 and TRBJ2-4; D gene uncertain. V was cut by 2 bases and J by 0 bases, with 17 bases left in between. CDR3 length: 18 residues. Germline CDR1 and CDR2: MNHNS and SASEGT.

This rearrangement joins TRBV6-5 to TRBJ1-3; weak D call: TRBD1 (5 bases). The CDR3 has 13 residues. Germline CDR1 reads MNHEY; CDR2 reads SVGAGI. Trimming cost V 6 bases and J 7 bases, with 13 bases left between them. CDR3 nucleotides: TGTGCCAGCAGCCGTGAAAGGGGCAACACCATATATTTT. It is translated as CASSRERGNTIYF.

This rearrangement joins TRBV29-1 to TRBJ1-1, with D unclear. The CDR3 spans 16 residues. Germline assignment: CDR1 SQVTM and CDR2 ANQGSEA. Trimming took off 3 bases at V and 5 bases at J, with 22 bases between the two ends. CDR3 nucleotides: TGCAGCGTTGACCCAACCCCCAGACCCCGGAGGACTGAAGCTTTCTTT. Amino acid sequence: CSVDPTPRPRRTEAFF.

The chain employs TRBV24-1 and TRBJ1-2; D remains unclear. The CDR3 sequence is 14 residues long. Germline V CDR1 and CDR2: KGHDR, SFDVKD. Trimming took off 2 bases at V and 4 bases at J, with 10 bases between the two ends. DNA of the CDR3: TGTGCCACCAGTGATTGGTCACAGTTCTATGGCTACACCTTC. Residues: CATSDWSQFYGYTF.